Presented here are 10 T cell receptor beta chains from one specimen sequenced in a study of somatic mutations in cytotoxic T cells in rheumatoid arthritis. Some clones are missing from TCRdb's copy, which holds only in-frame ones; the method was immunoSEQ multiplex PCR. The sample consists of about 17,000 clones, 60% to 85% of them appearing once. The specimen was CD8+ T cells sorted from blood. These receptors were taken from an adult with rheumatoid arthritis.

This rearrangement joins TRBV9 to TRBJ2-5; TRBD2 matches at 9 bases. Looked up from germline, CDR1 is SGDLS and CDR2 is YYNGEE. The junction had 7 bases not matched to a gene; V was cut back by 6 bases and J by 4 bases. This CDR3 is 14 amino acids long. The CDR3: CASKGGGAGETQYF. The CDR3 nucleotides read TGTGCCAGCAAAGGCGGGGGGGCCGGAGAGACCCAGTACTTC.

This clone is termed medium-sized. V gene TRBV27 combines with J gene TRBJ2-1, with D uncertain. The V end lost 6 bases, the J end lost 0 bases, and 9 bases lay between the germline ends. Germline V gives CDR1 MNHEY, CDR2 SMNVEV (reference sequence). The CDR3 runs 14 residues. The CDR3 loop reads CASSLASSYNEQFF. The CDR3 DNA follows: TGTGCCAGCAGCCTTGCGAGCTCCTACAATGAGCAGTTCTTC.

V usage is TRBV4-1 and J usage is TRBJ1-5; possible D gene TRBD1, 5 bases. Germline CDR1 MGHRA, CDR2 YSYEKL. The CDR3 is 15 amino acids. Trimming removed 1 base at V and 6 bases at J, with 13 bases between. For the CDR3, the DNA is TGCGCCAGCAGCCAAGGCCCCCTGGGGACTCAGCCCCAGCATTTT. This translates into CASSQGPLGTQPQHF.

There are a few counts of this clone. The chain links TRBV5-4 to TRBJ1-2; D is ambiguous. Germline CDR1 and CDR2: SGHNT and YYREEE (reference sequence). This CDR3 region has 15 residues. V lost 6 bases, J lost 0 bases, and 15 bases lay in between. The CDR3 nucleotides are TGTGCCAGCACTCAAGACGGGAAGGCTAACTATGGCTACACCTTC. It is translated as CASTQDGKANYGYTF.

The chain combines TRBV7-9 with TRBJ1-2; unclear D gene. This CDR3 comprises 14 residues. V was shortened by 3 bases and J by 6 bases, with 14 bases between the two germline ends. Germline CDR1 SEHNR, CDR2 FQNEAQ (reference sequence). This chain's CDR3 is CASSFPIRIDGYTF. The CDR3 DNA reads TGTGCCAGCAGCTTCCCGATAAGAATAGATGGCTACACCTTC.

The chain joins TRBV30 to TRBJ2-7; unclear D gene. Germline values: CDR1 GTSNPN, CDR2 SVGIG (reference sequence). Trimming took off 3 bases at V and 6 bases at J, with 15 bases between the two ends. The CDR3 runs to 13 residues. CDR3 coding DNA: TGTGCCTGGAGAGTGTCCTTTACTGGCGAGCAGTACTTC. Translation: CAWRVSFTGEQYF.

This chain connects TRBV30 to TRBJ1-2; TRBD1 is a possible D gene (6 bases). Germline V gene sequence: CDR1 GTSNPN, CDR2 SVGIG (reference sequence). V gave up 1 base and J gave up 6 bases, with 9 bases separating them. The CDR3 length is 12 residues. CDR3 sequence (DNA): TGTGCCTGGAGTGACAGGGATGATGGCTACACCTTC. It translates to CAWSDRDDGYTF.

The chain employs TRBV9 and TRBJ2-3; 9 nucleotides line up with TRBD2. CDR3 length equals 16 residues. Germline trimming cut 0 bases from V and 4 bases from J; bases unmatched to any gene: 6. Germline-derived CDR1 and CDR2 are SGDLS and YYNGEE. The CDR3 nucleotides read TGTGCCAGCAGCGTAGAGGCGGGGGGGCCTCCAGATACGCAGTATTTT. This sequence encodes CASSVEAGGPPDTQYF.

The CDR3 DNA is TGTGCCAGCAGCCACGGGACTAGCGGGGGGGCCGGGTACAATGAGCAGTTCTTC. Its protein product is CASSHGTSGGAGYNEQFF. The V gene is TRBV5-6, the J gene TRBJ2-1; TRBD2 agrees at 16 bases. The CDR3 runs 18 residues. The trim removed 4 bases at V and 4 bases at J, leaving 8 bases unmatched. Germline assignment: CDR1 SGHDT and CDR2 YYEEEE.

The chain employs TRBV29-1 and TRBJ2-2; D unclear. CDR3 length: 11 amino acids. The V end was cut by 4 bases, the J end by 8 bases, with 8 bases between. Germline CDR1 reads SQVTM; CDR2 reads ANQGSEA. The DNA for the CDR3 is TGCAGCGTTGTATTAACGGGGGAGCTGTTTTTT. Its protein is CSVVLTGELFF.